One and the same sample provided the 21 T cell receptor beta chains below, sequenced in a study of blood T cell repertoires in COVID-19. The repertoire was sequenced with immunoSEQ multiplex PCR; TCRdb's copy has only in-frame clones and lacks some. The profile shows 120,000 to 150,000 clones, 70% to 90% of them singletons. The sequencing input was PBMCs or T cells enriched from blood (not recorded which). The receptor source for this set is a woman aged 40 to 50 who had recovered from COVID-19.

The chain carries TRBV4-1 and TRBJ1-2; 8 bases are shared with TRBD1. With 3 bases clipped from V and 5 bases from J, the junction kept 5 bases outside the gene matches. Germline-derived CDR1 and CDR2 are MGHRA and YSYEKL. The CDR3 consists of 14 residues. The CDR3 loop is CASSHGQGSYGYTF. The CDR3 nucleotides read TGCGCCAGCAGCCACGGACAGGGTAGTTATGGCTACACCTTC.

This chain joins TRBV3-1 (or the pseudogene TRBV3-2) and TRBJ2-7; TRBD1 might be the D (6 bases). V lost 4 bases, J lost 2 bases, and 15 bases lay in between. The CDR3 runs 15 residues. The germline CDR1 and CDR2 sequences are LGHDT and YNNKEL (reference sequence). The CDR3 sequence: CASSRVGQGTYEQYF. The CDR3 DNA reads as TGTGCCAGCAGCCGGGTTGGGCAGGGGACCTACGAGCAGTACTTC.

This rearrangement joins TRBV15 to TRBJ2-4, with D unclear. The CDR3 is 17 residues long. V was trimmed by 0 bases and J by 0 bases, leaving 12 bases between them. Germline V gene sequence: CDR1 LNHNV, CDR2 YYDKDF (reference sequence). As DNA, the CDR3 is TGTGCCACCAGCAGAGATGAGAGCTACCTAGCCAAAAACATTCAGTACTTC. Amino acid sequence: CATSRDESYLAKNIQYF.

The J gene is TRBJ2-2, the V gene TRBV6-5; D might be TRBD1 (5 bases). The CDR3 consists of 15 residues. Trimming shortened V by 2 bases and J by 1 base, and 8 bases separated the two germline ends. Germline CDR1 reads MNHEY; CDR2 reads SVGAGI. The CDR3 sequence: CASSYRGRNTGELFF. CDR3 DNA sequence: TGTGCCAGCAGTTACAGGGGCCGGAACACCGGGGAGCTGTTTTTT.

This rearrangement joins TRBV7-8 to TRBJ2-3, with a possible D match to TRBD1 (6 bases). The V and J ends lost 6 bases and 4 bases respectively, with 8 bases between them. CDR1 is SGHVS, CDR2 FQNEAQ, per germline. CDR3 length: 12 residues. The DNA for the CDR3 is TGTGCCAGCAGATCAGGGGCAGATACGCAGTATTTT. The encoded protein is CASRSGADTQYF.

This chain joins TRBV2 and TRBJ1-1, with a tentative D call TRBD1 (5 bases). Germline CDR1 and CDR2: SNHLY and FYNNEI. The CDR3 is 10 amino acids. CDR3 loop: CAGGNTEAFF. The CDR3 DNA reads TGTGCGGGGGGGAACACTGAAGCTTTCTTT.

This clone occurred a few times. The gene calls are TRBV6-5 and TRBJ1-5; D gene unclear. The CDR3 length is 13 residues. V lost 8 bases and J lost 4, with 12 bases in between. Germline CDR1 reads MNHEY; CDR2 reads SVGAGI. The CDR3 nucleotides are TGTGCCAGCTTCGAGGGCAGAAATCAGCCCCAGCATTTT. Protein sequence: CASFEGRNQPQHF.

This clone has more than one count but fewer than ten. The chain has TRBV5-1 and TRBJ2-3; TRBD2 aligns across 8 bases. With 0 bases clipped from V and 1 base from J, the junction kept 7 bases outside the gene matches. The germline CDR1 and CDR2 sequences are SGHRS and YFSETQ. The CDR3 totals 17 residues. CDR3 loop: CASSLAYAGGGTDTQYF. The CDR3 nucleotides read TGCGCCAGCAGCTTGGCGTACGCGGGGGGAGGCACAGATACGCAGTATTTT.

The J gene is TRBJ2-3, the V gene TRBV5-1, with TRBD2 identical over 7 bases. The CDR3 length is 14 residues. Losses at the gene ends were 1 base for V and 3 bases for J; bases not matched to a gene: 2. The germline V gene encodes CDR1 SGHRS and CDR2 YFSETQ. CDR3 DNA: TGCGCCAGCAGCTTGAAAGCGGGGACAGATACGCAGTATTTT. The encoded protein is CASSLKAGTDTQYF.

The CDR3 DNA follows: TGTGCCAGCAGCGTATCCGCCGGGCTAGCGGCGACCTACGAGCAGTACTTC. This sequence encodes CASSVSAGLAATYEQYF. The rearrangement links TRBV9 to TRBJ2-7; 7 bases line up with TRBD2. CDR3 length equals 17 residues. J gave up 2 bases and V 1 base, and 12 bases lay outside the gene matches. Germline CDR1 SGDLS, CDR2 YYNGEE.

The chain has TRBV7-2 and TRBJ2-1; 8 bases are shared with TRBD2. The CDR3 length is 15 residues. The junction had 0 bases not matched to a gene; V was cut back by 2 bases and J by 0 bases. Germline V gives CDR1 SGHTA, CDR2 FQGNSA. The CDR3 DNA follows: TGTGCCAGCAGCTTACGGGGGGGCTCCTACAATGAGCAGTTCTTC. This sequence encodes CASSLRGGSYNEQFF.

The chain joins TRBV10-3 to TRBJ1-1, with D possibly being TRBD1 (5 bases). This CDR3 spans 15 amino acids. V was pared by 2 bases and J by 2 bases, with 12 bases between. Germline loops: CDR1 ENHRY, CDR2 SYGVKD. For the CDR3, the DNA is TGTGCCATCAGTGAGACGGGGGACTTAAACACTGAAGCTTTCTTT. The encoded protein is CAISETGDLNTEAFF.

The V gene is TRBV7-8, the J gene TRBJ1-1; 9 nucleotides agree with TRBD1. Germline CDR1 and CDR2: SGHVS and FQNEAQ. This CDR3 is built from 18 residues. Unmatched junction bases numbered 19, after V lost 5 bases and J lost 6 bases. CDR3 in amino acids: CASSPLRTGAREGAEAFF. As DNA, the CDR3 is TGTGCCAGCAGCCCCCTGAGGACAGGGGCCCGAGAGGGCGCTGAAGCTTTCTTT.

This chain joins TRBV11-3 and TRBJ2-5; TRBD2 matches at 8 bases. The CDR3 runs to 15 residues. Germline V CDR1 and CDR2: SGHNT, YENEEA. Trimming at V came to 2 bases and at J to 0 bases, leaving 2 bases not matched to a gene. DNA of the CDR3: TGTGCCAGCAGCTTAAGCGGGGGTTACCAAGAGACCCAGTACTTC. Protein: CASSLSGGYQETQYF. The whole variable domain, filled in from reference TRBV11-3 and TRBJ2-5, reads EAGVVQSPRYKIIEKKQPVAFWCNPISGHNTLYWYLQNLGQGPELLIRYENEEAVDDSQLPKDRFSAERLKGVDSTLKIQPAELGDSAVYLCASSLSGGYQETQYFGPGTRLLVL.

This chain uses TRBV7-9 with TRBJ2-7; perhaps TRBD1 as D (6 bases). The germline V gene encodes CDR1 SEHNR and CDR2 FQNEAQ (reference sequence). Trimming removed 5 bases from V and 7 bases from J, with 12 bases in between. This CDR3 is built from 12 residues. CDR3 DNA sequence: TGTGCCAGCAGCCGCACCGGACAGGAGCAGTACTTC. This translates into CASSRTGQEQYF.

This clone has more than one count but fewer than ten. The chain has TRBV30 and TRBJ1-2; 7 bases align to TRBD1. The CDR3 has 13 amino acids. After removal of 4 bases from V and 5 bases from J, the junction contained 7 bases not matched to a gene. CDR1 GTSNPN and CDR2 SVGIG come from the germline V gene (reference sequence). The CDR3 reads CAWNGQAPYGYTF. CDR3 nucleotides: TGTGCCTGGAACGGACAGGCGCCTTATGGCTACACCTTC.

This clone has a single count. V usage is TRBV19 and J usage is TRBJ1-1, with D possibly being TRBD1 (5 bases). Germline-derived CDR1 and CDR2 are LNHDA and SQIVND (reference sequence). Trimming pared 3 bases from V and 8 bases from J, leaving 16 bases between. There are 14 residues in the CDR3. The CDR3 spells CASSMYVTAKEAFF. CDR3 nucleotides: TGTGCCAGTAGTATGTATGTGACAGCGAAGGAAGCTTTCTTT.

The chain recombines TRBV27 with TRBJ2-5; 10 positions match TRBD1. Trimming at V came to 4 bases and at J to 5 bases, leaving 7 bases not matched to a gene. Looked up from germline, CDR1 is MNHEY and CDR2 is SMNVEV (reference sequence). This CDR3 comprises 15 residues. The CDR3, as DNA: TGTGCCAGCAGTTCCCCGGGACAGGGGAGGGAGACCCAGTACTTC. Protein sequence: CASSSPGQGRETQYF.

The chain carries TRBV29-1 and TRBJ1-1; D is possibly TRBD1 (5 bases). Trimming stripped 1 base from V and 3 bases from J, with 12 bases between. CDR1 is SQVTM, CDR2 ANQGSEA, per germline. The CDR3 runs 14 residues. As DNA, the CDR3 is TGCAGCGTTGAAGCTCAGGGAGGGGACACTGAAGCTTTCTTT. It specifies CSVEAQGGDTEAFF.

This sequence joins TRBV11-2 and TRBJ1-6; perhaps TRBD1 as D (6 bases). This CDR3 has 17 amino acids. The ends were cut back, 3 bases at V and 10 bases at J, with 22 bases in the middle. Per germline, CDR1 SGHAT and CDR2 FQNNGV. The CDR3 DNA follows: TGTGCCAGCAGCTTCCTAGCCGGGGGGCTTTCTTACTCACCCCTCCACTTT. It translates to CASSFLAGGLSYSPLHF. The full variable domain, with the rest looked up from reference TRBV11-2 and TRBJ1-6, is EAGVAQSPRYKIIEKRQSVAFWCNPISGHATLYWYQQILGQGPKLLIQFQNNGVVDDSQLPKDRFSAERLKGVDSTLKIQPAKLEDSAVYLCASSFLAGGLSYSPLHFGNGTRLTVT.

This rearrangement joins TRBV19 to TRBJ1-5; maybe TRBD1 (6 bases). From germline, CDR1 is LNHDA and CDR2 SQIVND (reference sequence). There are 15 residues in the CDR3. V was cut by 4 bases and J by 2 bases, with 12 bases left in between. The CDR3 nucleotides read TGTGCCAGTAGTAAGCCTTCAGGGGGCAATCAGCCCCAGCATTTT. It translates to CASSKPSGGNQPQHF.